The 27 T cell receptor beta chains below all came from one sample that was sequenced in a study of cytomegalovirus exposure and HLA in healthy donors. The PCR made use of 60 Vbeta and 13 Jbeta primers. Sequencing used immunoSEQ multiplex PCR; TCRdb keeps in-frame clones, though not all of them. The repertoire consists of roughly 220,000 clones, with approximately 80% occurring once and the leading ten covering 2.5% to 3.5%. The sample was PBMCs. All receptors derive from a man aged 25-45 years in good health and CMV-seronegative.

V and J are TRBV27 and TRBJ1-1, with D unresolved. Trimming pared 5 bases from V and 4 bases from J, leaving 11 bases between. The CDR3 totals 13 residues. Per germline, CDR1 MNHEY and CDR2 SMNVEV (reference sequence). The CDR3 DNA follows: TGTGCCAGCAGTCAAAACCGGGTCACTGAAGCTTTCTTT. Its translation is CASSQNRVTEAFF.

This clone was seen only once. The rearrangement uses TRBV11-3 and TRBJ2-1; D is perhaps TRBD2 (6 bases). This CDR3 is built from 15 residues. V lost 1 base to trimming and J lost 8 bases, with 15 bases between them. The V gene's germline CDR1 is SGHNT and CDR2 YENEEA. The DNA for the CDR3 is TGTGCCAGCAGCTTAGGATCCGGGTCGGGGGATGAGCAGTTCTTC. Translating gives CASSLGSGSGDEQFF.

In its sample, this clone was seen once. The rearrangement links TRBV2 to TRBJ1-2; the D is unclear. V dropped 2 bases and J dropped 8 bases, with 6 bases sitting between them. The CDR3 length is 11 residues. Germline V gives CDR1 SNHLY, CDR2 FYNNEI. The CDR3 loop is CASSERRGYTF. CDR3 DNA: TGTGCCAGCAGTGAACGGAGGGGCTACACCTTC.

This chain connects TRBV10-1 to TRBJ1-1; D gene unclear. CDR3 length: 13 residues. V gave up 3 bases and J gave up 0 bases, with 5 bases separating them. Germline V gene sequence: CDR1 WNHNN, CDR2 SYGVQD (reference sequence). The CDR3 bases are TGCGCCAGCAGTGACAGGATGAACACTGAAGCTTTCTTT. As protein: CASSDRMNTEAFF.

The chain is built from TRBV5-1 and TRBJ2-6; perhaps TRBD1 as D (6 bases). The CDR3 is made up of 17 amino acids. Germline V gene data show CDR1 as SGHRS and CDR2 as YFSETQ. Trimming removed 2 bases at V and 1 base at J, with 13 bases between. CDR3 sequence: CASSLNTQGSGANVLTF. The CDR3 DNA is TGCGCCAGCAGCTTAAACACACAGGGATCTGGGGCCAACGTCCTGACTTTC.

The CDR3 spells CASSRSDSSTDTQYF. The CDR3 bases are TGTGCCAGCAGCCGATCGGACAGTTCCACAGATACGCAGTATTTT. The chain couples TRBV7-9 to TRBJ2-3; a possible D gene is TRBD1 (6 bases). Germline V lookup: CDR1 SEHNR, CDR2 FQNEAQ (reference sequence). CDR3 size: 15 residues. Trimming took off 5 bases at V and 2 bases at J, with 14 bases between the two ends.

V usage is TRBV28 and J usage is TRBJ1-2; D is perhaps TRBD1 (5 bases). Per germline, CDR1 MDHEN and CDR2 SYDVKM. This CDR3 region has 15 residues. The V end was cut by 3 bases, the J end by 4 bases, with 15 bases between. Here the CDR3 reads CASSLLLGALYGYTF. The CDR3 DNA reads TGTGCCAGCAGTTTGCTCCTTGGGGCCCTCTATGGCTACACCTTC.

The sample holds one count of this clone. The chain links TRBV7-3 to TRBJ2-1, with D possibly matching TRBD2 (5 bases). V gave up 5 bases and J gave up 5 bases, with 13 bases separating them. In germline, CDR1 is SGHTA, CDR2 FQGTGA. The CDR3 is 14 residues long. CDR3 protein: CASSLRGLDNEQFF. The CDR3 nucleotides read TGTGCCAGCAGCCTTCGGGGTTTGGACAATGAGCAGTTCTTC.

The rearrangement joins TRBV5-1 to TRBJ2-2, with TRBD1 identical over 9 bases. V shed 4 bases and J 8 bases; nucleotides not matched to a gene: 6. Per germline, CDR1 SGHRS and CDR2 YFSETQ. The CDR3 length is 14 residues. Here the CDR3 reads CASSRDRGSGELFF. The CDR3 DNA reads as TGCGCCAGCAGCAGAGACAGGGGGTCGGGGGAGCTGTTTTTT.

The rearrangement uses TRBV18 and TRBJ2-3; D gene uncertain. There are 14 residues in the CDR3. Trimming removed 1 base from V and 0 bases from J, with 5 bases in between. Germline V lookup: CDR1 KGHSH, CDR2 LQKENI. CDR3 amino acids: CASSPLSSTDTQYF. The CDR3 region has the DNA TGTGCCAGCTCACCACTATCTAGCACAGATACGCAGTATTTT. The variable domain in full, with the rest retrieved from reference TRBV18 and TRBJ2-3, is NAGVMQNPRHLVRRRGQEARLRCSPMKGHSHVYWYRQLPEEGLKFMVYLQKENIIDESGMPKERFSAEFPKEGPSILRIQQVVRGDSAAYFCASSPLSSTDTQYFGPGTRLTVL.

V is TRBV27 and J is TRBJ2-1, with 8 nucleotides matching TRBD2. The CDR3 sequence is 13 residues long. The germline gives CDR1 MNHEY, CDR2 SMNVEV (reference sequence). V shed 6 bases and J 6 bases; nucleotides not matched to a gene: 4. CDR3 DNA sequence: TGTGCCAGCAGGACCCGGGGGGGCAATGAGCAGTTCTTC. This codes for CASRTRGGNEQFF.

This sequence joins TRBV28 and TRBJ2-2; 7 bases agree with TRBD1. CDR1 and CDR2 from the germline V gene are MDHEN and SYDVKM. V lost 5 bases to trimming and J lost 4 bases; unmatched junction nucleotides: 4. The CDR3 runs 14 residues. In nucleotides, the CDR3 is TGTGCCAGCAGTCGACAGGGTGCCACCGGGGAGCTGTTTTTT. Translated: CASSRQGATGELFF.

This clone was found once. This sequence joins TRBV7-9 and TRBJ2-1, with 9 bases aligning to TRBD2. Per the germline V gene, CDR1 is SEHNR and CDR2 is FQNEAQ (reference sequence). The junction had 9 bases not matched to a gene; V was cut back by 5 bases and J by 10 bases. This CDR3 is 14 amino acids long. The CDR3 loop is CASSGGSGGGEQFF. Here the CDR3 DNA reads TGTGCCAGCAGCGGTGGTAGCGGGGGAGGCGAGCAGTTCTTC.

There are a few counts of this clone. V and J are TRBV27 and TRBJ1-2; 11 bases fit TRBD1. Germline trimming cut 2 bases from V and 6 bases from J; bases unmatched to any gene: 5. Germline assignment: CDR1 MNHEY and CDR2 SMNVEV (reference sequence). The CDR3 totals 15 residues. The CDR3 is CASSLPGQGVNGYTF. The CDR3 DNA sequence: TGTGCCAGCAGTTTACCGGGACAGGGGGTGAATGGCTACACCTTC.

The V call is TRBV6-8, the J call TRBJ2-5; D remains unclear. The J call may be in error: the DNA end matches TRBJ2-7 better. This CDR3 has 13 amino acids. CDR1 and CDR2 from the germline V gene are MNHGY and SAAAGT. This chain's CDR3 is CASSYSSTYEQYF. The CDR3 DNA reads as TGTGCCAGCAGTTACTCGAGCACCTACGAGCAGTACTTC.

This chain uses TRBV9 with TRBJ1-2, with D possibly matching TRBD1 (6 bases). The germline V gene encodes CDR1 SGDLS and CDR2 YYNGEE. Trimming cost V 7 bases and J 3 bases, with 13 bases left between them. This CDR3 comprises 13 residues. CDR3 in DNA: TGTGCCAGCGGGGTACAGGGACACTATGGCTACACCTTC. This sequence encodes CASGVQGHYGYTF.

This clone was counted between two and nine times. The sample contains more than one DNA sequence encoding this CDR3. V is TRBV5-5 and J is TRBJ2-7; 8 bases agree with TRBD1. The CDR3 is 13 amino acids. V lost 2 bases and J lost 2; bases outside the gene matches: 0. Germline lookup yields CDR1 SGHKS and CDR2 YYEKEE (reference sequence). CDR3 in amino acids: CASSLQGAYEQYF. The CDR3 bases are TGTGCCAGCAGCTTACAGGGGGCCTACGAGCAGTACTTC.

The chain has TRBV27 and TRBJ2-1; D might be TRBD1 (6 bases). Germline V CDR1 and CDR2: MNHEY, SMNVEV (reference sequence). V lost 4 bases and J 0 bases, leaving 10 bases between the germline ends. The CDR3 is 15 amino acids. The CDR3 DNA sequence: TGTGCCAGCAGTTACAGGGTCAGCTCCTACAATGAGCAGTTCTTC. It translates to CASSYRVSSYNEQFF.

The chain employs TRBV10-3 and TRBJ2-3; 8 positions agree with TRBD2. V dropped 6 bases and J dropped 2; count of bases not matched to a gene: 7. The CDR3 is made up of 15 amino acids. CDR1 and CDR2 from the germline V gene are ENHRY and SYGVKD. The CDR3 region is CAIRRGAETTDTQYF. The CDR3 DNA sequence: TGTGCCATCAGGCGGGGGGCGGAAACCACAGATACGCAGTATTTT.

This clone has a handful of counts. V gene TRBV20-1 combines with J gene TRBJ1-1; 8 bases line up with TRBD1. V trimming: 8 bases; J trimming: 7 bases; junction bases outside the gene matches: 6. The germline V gene encodes CDR1 DFQATT and CDR2 SNEGSKA (reference sequence). The CDR3 covers 11 residues. The CDR3 sequence is CSTGTGFEAFF. In nucleotides, the CDR3 is TGCAGTACCGGGACAGGCTTTGAAGCTTTCTTT.

This chain connects TRBV6-1 to TRBJ1-2; possible D gene TRBD1, 5 bases. Trimming pared 2 bases from V and 4 bases from J, leaving 17 bases between. CDR3 length: 16 amino acids. The germline V gene encodes CDR1 MNHNS and CDR2 SASEGT. Here the CDR3 DNA reads TGTGCCAGCAGTGAACTCAGGCGGGGCTCGCTCTATGGCTACACCTTC. Translation gives CASSELRRGSLYGYTF.

The chain combines TRBV7-9 with TRBJ2-3, with 7 bases aligning to TRBD2. From germline, CDR1 is SEHNR and CDR2 FQNEAQ (reference sequence). With V trimmed by 4 bases and J by 5 bases, 12 bases remained unmatched. The CDR3 covers 16 residues. CDR3 coding DNA: TGTGCCAGCAGCTCCCGGGCGGGGGAGAATAGAGATACGCAGTATTTT. Translation gives CASSSRAGENRDTQYF.

This sequence joins TRBV7-3 and TRBJ1-2; D remains unclear. Trimming left V 2 bases short and J 6 bases short, with 10 bases between. CDR1 and CDR2 (germline): SGHTA, FQGTGA. This CDR3 spans 13 amino acids. CDR3 DNA: TGTGCCAGCAGCTTAGGCCGTGAAGATGGCTACACCTTC. It translates to CASSLGREDGYTF.

The chain recombines TRBV6-1 with TRBJ2-5; D is unresolved. CDR1 is MNHNS, CDR2 SASEGT, per germline. V dropped 6 bases and J dropped 1 base, with 9 bases sitting between them. The CDR3 is 13 amino acids. CDR3 loop: CASRMPTQETQYF. Here the CDR3 DNA reads TGTGCCAGCAGAATGCCTACCCAAGAGACCCAGTACTTC.

This chain links TRBV5-1 with TRBJ2-1, with D perhaps TRBD2 (6 bases). CDR3 size: 16 residues. Germline V gives CDR1 SGHRS, CDR2 YFSETQ. V dropped 4 bases and J dropped 8 bases, with 22 bases sitting between them. The CDR3 spells CASSLPSGERGDEQFF. Here the CDR3 DNA reads TGCGCCAGCAGCCTTCCTTCGGGGGAACGAGGGGATGAGCAGTTCTTC.

This rearrangement joins TRBV2 to TRBJ1-2; TRBD1 is a possible D gene (5 bases). The CDR3 covers 14 residues. Germline-derived CDR1 and CDR2 are SNHLY and FYNNEI. Trimming removed 8 bases at V and 6 bases at J, with 19 bases between. CDR3 region: CASPITGRGNGYTF. The CDR3 nucleotides are TGTGCCAGCCCCATCACAGGTCGGGGGAATGGCTACACCTTC.

The V gene is TRBV5-1, the J gene TRBJ2-5; TRBD1 matches at 8 bases. V shed 0 bases and J 2 bases; nucleotides not matched to a gene: 9. Looked up from germline, CDR1 is SGHRS and CDR2 is YFSETQ. The CDR3 loop spans 17 amino acids. The chain's CDR3 is CASSLVRPGGSQETQYF. The CDR3 nucleotides are TGCGCCAGCAGCTTGGTCCGCCCAGGGGGCTCACAAGAGACCCAGTACTTC.